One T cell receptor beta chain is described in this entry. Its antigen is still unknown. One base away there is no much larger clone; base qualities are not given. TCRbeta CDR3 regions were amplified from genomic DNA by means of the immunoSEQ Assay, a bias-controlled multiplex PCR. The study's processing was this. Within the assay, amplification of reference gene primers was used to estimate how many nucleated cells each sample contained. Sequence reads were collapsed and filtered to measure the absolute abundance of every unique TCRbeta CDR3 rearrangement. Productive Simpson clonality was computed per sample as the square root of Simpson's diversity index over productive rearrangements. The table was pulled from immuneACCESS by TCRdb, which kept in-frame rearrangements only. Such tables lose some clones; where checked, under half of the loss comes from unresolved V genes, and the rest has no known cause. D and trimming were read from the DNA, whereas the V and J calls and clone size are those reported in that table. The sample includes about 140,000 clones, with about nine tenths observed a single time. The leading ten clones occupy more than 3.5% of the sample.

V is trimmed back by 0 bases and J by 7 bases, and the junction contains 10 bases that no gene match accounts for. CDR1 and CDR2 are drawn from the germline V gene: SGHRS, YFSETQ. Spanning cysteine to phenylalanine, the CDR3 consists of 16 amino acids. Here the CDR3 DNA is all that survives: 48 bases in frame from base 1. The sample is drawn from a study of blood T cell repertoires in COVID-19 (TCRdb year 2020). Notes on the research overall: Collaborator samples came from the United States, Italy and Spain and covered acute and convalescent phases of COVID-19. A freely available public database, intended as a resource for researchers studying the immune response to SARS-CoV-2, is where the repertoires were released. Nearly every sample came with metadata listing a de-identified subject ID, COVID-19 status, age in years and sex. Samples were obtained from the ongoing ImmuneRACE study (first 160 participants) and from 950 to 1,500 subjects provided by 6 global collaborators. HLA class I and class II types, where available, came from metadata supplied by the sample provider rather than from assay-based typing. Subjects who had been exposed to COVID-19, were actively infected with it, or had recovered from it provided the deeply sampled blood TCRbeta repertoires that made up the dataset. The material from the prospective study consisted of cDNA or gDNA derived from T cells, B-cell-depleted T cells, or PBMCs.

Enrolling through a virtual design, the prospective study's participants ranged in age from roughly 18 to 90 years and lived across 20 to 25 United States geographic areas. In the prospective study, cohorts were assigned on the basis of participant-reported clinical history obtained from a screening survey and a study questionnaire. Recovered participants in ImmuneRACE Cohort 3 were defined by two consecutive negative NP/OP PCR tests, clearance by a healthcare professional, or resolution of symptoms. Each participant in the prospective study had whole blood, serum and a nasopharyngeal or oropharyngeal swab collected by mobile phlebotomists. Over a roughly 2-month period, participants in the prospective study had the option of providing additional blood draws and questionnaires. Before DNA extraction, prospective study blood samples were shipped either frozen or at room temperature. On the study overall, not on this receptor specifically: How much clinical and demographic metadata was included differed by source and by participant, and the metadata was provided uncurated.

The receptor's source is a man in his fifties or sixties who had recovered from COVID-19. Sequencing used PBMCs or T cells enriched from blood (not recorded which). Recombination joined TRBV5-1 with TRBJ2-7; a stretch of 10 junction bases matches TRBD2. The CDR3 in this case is CASSLVSTGLAKEQYF. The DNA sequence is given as TGCGCCAGCAGCTTGGTTTCAACGGGACTAGCGAAAGAGCAGTACTTC.